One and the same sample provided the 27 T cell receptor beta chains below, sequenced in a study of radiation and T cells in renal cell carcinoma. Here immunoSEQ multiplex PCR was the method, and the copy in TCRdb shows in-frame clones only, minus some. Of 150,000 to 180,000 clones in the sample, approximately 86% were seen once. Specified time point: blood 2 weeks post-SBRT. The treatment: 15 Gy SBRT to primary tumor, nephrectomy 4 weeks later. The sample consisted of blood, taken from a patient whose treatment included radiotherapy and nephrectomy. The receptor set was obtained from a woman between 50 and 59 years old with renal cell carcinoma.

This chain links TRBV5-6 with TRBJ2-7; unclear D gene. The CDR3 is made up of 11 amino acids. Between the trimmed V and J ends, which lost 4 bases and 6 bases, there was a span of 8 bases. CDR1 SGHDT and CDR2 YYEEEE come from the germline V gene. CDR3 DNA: TGTGCCAGCAGCAATTCGGGCGAGCAGTACTTC. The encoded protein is CASSNSGEQYF.

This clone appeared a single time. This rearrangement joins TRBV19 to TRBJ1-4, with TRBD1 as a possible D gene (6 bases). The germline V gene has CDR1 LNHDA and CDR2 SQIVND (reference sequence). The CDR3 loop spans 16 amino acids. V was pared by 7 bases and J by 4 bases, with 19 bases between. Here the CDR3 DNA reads TGTGCCAGTAAAACAGCCCAGGGGAGGAGTAATGAAAAACTGTTTTTT. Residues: CASKTAQGRSNEKLFF.

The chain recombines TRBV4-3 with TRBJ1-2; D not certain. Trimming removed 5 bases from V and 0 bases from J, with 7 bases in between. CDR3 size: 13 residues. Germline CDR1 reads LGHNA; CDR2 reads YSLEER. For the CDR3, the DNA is TGCGCCAGCAGCTCTTGGCCTAACTATGGCTACACCTTC. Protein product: CASSSWPNYGYTF.

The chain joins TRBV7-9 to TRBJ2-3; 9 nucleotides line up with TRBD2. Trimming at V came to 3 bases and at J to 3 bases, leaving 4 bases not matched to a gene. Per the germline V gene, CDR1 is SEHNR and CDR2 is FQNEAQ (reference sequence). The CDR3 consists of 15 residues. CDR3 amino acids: CASSLGLANTDTQYF. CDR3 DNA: TGTGCCAGCAGCTTGGGACTAGCAAATACAGATACGCAGTATTTT.

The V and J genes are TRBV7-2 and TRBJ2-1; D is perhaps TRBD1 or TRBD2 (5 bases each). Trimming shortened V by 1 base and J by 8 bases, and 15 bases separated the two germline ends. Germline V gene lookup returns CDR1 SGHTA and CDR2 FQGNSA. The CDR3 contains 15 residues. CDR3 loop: CASSLEARESDEQFF. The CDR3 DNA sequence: TGTGCCAGCAGCTTAGAGGCCAGGGAGTCGGATGAGCAGTTCTTC.

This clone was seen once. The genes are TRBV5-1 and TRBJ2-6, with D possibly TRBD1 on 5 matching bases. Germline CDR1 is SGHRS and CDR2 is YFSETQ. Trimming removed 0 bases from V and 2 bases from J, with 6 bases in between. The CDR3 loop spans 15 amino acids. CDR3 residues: CASSLGQPGANVLTF. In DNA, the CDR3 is TGCGCCAGCAGCTTGGGACAGCCTGGGGCCAACGTCCTGACTTTC.

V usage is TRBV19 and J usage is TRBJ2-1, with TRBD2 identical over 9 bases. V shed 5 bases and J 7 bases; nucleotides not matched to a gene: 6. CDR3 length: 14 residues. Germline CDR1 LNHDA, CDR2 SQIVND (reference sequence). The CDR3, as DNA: TGTGCCAGTAGTTCAGCGGGGGGCCCTAATGAGCAGTTCTTC. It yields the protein CASSSAGGPNEQFF.

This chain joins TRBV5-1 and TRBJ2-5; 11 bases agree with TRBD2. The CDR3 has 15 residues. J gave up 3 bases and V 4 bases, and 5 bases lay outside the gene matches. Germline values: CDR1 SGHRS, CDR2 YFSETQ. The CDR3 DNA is TGCGCCAGCAGCCCAACGACTAGCGGGGAAGAGACCCAGTACTTC. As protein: CASSPTTSGEETQYF.

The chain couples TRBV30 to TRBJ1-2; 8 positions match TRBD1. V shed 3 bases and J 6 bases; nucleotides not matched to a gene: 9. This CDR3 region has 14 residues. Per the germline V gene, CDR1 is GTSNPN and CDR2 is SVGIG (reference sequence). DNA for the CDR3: TGTGCCTGGAGCAAGGGACAGGAGATTGATGGCTACACCTTC. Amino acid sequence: CAWSKGQEIDGYTF.

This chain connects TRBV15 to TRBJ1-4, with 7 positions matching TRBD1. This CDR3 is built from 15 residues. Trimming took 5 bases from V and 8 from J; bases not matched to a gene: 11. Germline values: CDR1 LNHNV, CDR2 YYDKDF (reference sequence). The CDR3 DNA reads TGTGCCACCAGCCAAGGGAGACAGGGCCAAGAAAAACTGTTTTTT. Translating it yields CATSQGRQGQEKLFF.

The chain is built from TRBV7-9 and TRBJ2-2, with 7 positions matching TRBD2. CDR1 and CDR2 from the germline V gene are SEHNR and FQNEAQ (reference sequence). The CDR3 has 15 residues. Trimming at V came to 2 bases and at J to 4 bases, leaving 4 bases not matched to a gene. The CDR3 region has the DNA TGTGCCAGCAGCTTAACTGGCGGGGGCACCGGGGAGCTGTTTTTT. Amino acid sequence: CASSLTGGGTGELFF.

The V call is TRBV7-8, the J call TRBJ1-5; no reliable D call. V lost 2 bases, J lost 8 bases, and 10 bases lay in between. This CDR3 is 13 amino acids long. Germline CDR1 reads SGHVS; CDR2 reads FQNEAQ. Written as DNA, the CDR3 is TGTGCCAGCAGCTTAAGAGGGAGGGAGCCCCAGCATTTT. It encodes CASSLRGREPQHF.

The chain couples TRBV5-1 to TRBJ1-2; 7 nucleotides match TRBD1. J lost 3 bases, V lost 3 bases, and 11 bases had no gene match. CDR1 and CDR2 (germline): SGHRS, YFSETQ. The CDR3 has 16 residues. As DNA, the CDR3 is TGCGCCAGCAGCTCGAACTTACAGGGGTTTGACTATGGCTACACCTTC. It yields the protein CASSSNLQGFDYGYTF.

The CDR3 here is CASKPRATAADEQYF. CDR3 in DNA: TGTGCCAGCAAACCTCGGGCCACAGCGGCCGACGAGCAGTACTTC. The chain couples TRBV6-5 to TRBJ2-7; possibly TRBD2 for D (5 bases). The germline V gene has CDR1 MNHEY and CDR2 SVGAGI. CDR3 length: 15 residues. The V and J ends lost 7 bases and 5 bases respectively, with 21 bases between them.

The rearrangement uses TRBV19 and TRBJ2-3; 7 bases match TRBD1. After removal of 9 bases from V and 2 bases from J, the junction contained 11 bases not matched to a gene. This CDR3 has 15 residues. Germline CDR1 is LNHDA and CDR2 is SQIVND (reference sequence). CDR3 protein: CASTTGTGLTDTQYF. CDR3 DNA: TGTGCCAGCACGACAGGGACGGGGCTCACAGATACGCAGTATTTT.

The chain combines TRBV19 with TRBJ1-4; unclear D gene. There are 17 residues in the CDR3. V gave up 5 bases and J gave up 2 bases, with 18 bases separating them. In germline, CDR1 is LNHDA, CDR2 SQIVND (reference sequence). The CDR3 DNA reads TGTGCCAGTAGTTCCGCAGACATCAGCCCTACTAATGAAAAACTGTTTTTT. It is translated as CASSSADISPTNEKLFF. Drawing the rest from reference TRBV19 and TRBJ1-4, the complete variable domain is DGGITQSPKYLFRKEGQNVTLSCEQNLNHDAMYWYRQDPGQGLRLIYYSQIVNDFQKGDIAEGYSVSREKKESFPLTVTSAQKNPTAFYLCASSSADISPTNEKLFFGSGTQLSVL.

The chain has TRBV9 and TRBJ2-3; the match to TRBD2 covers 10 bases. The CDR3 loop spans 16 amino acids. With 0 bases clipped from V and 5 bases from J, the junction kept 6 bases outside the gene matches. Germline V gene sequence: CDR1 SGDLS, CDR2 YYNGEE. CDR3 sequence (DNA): TGTGCCAGCAGCGTAGTTACTAGCGGGGTGGGAGATACGCAGTATTTT. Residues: CASSVVTSGVGDTQYF. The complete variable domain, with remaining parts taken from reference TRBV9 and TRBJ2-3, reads DSGVTQTPKHLITATGQRVTLRCSPRSGDLSVYWYQQSLDQGLQFLIQYYNGEERAKGNILERFSAQQFPDLHSELNLSSLELGDSALYFCASSVVTSGVGDTQYFGPGTRLTVL.

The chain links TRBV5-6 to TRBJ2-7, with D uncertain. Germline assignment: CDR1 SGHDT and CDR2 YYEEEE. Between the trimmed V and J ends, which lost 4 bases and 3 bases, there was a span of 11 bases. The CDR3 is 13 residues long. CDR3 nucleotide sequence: TGTGCCAGCAGCCCGGGTCCTGACTACGAGCAGTACTTC. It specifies CASSPGPDYEQYF.

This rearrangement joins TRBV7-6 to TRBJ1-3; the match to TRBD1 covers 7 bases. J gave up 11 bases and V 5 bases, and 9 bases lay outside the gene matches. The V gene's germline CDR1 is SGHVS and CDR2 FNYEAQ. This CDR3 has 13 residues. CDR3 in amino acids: CASSERQGLSIYF. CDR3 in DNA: TGTGCCAGCAGCGAGAGACAGGGACTTTCCATATATTTT.

The chain's CDR3 is CASSPLRDGANVLTF. In nucleotides, the CDR3 is TGTGCCAGCAGCCCCCTCCGCGATGGGGCCAACGTCCTGACTTTC. V usage is TRBV14 and J usage is TRBJ2-6, with D unresolved. The CDR3 sequence is 15 residues long. Trimming stripped 4 bases from V and 3 bases from J, with 10 bases between. The germline CDR1 and CDR2 sequences are SGHDN and FVKESK.

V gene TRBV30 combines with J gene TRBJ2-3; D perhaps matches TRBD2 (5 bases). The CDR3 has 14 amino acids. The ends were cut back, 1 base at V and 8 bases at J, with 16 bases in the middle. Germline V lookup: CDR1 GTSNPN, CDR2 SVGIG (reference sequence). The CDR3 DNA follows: TGTGCCTGGAGTGCTAGCAGGATGAGTGGTACGCAGTATTTT. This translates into CAWSASRMSGTQYF.

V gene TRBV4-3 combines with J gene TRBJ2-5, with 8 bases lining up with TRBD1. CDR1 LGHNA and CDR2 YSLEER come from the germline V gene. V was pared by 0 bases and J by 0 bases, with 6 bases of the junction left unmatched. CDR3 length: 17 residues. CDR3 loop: CASSQDFRDRYQETQYF. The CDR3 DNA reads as TGCGCCAGCAGCCAAGATTTTAGGGACAGGTACCAAGAGACCCAGTACTTC.

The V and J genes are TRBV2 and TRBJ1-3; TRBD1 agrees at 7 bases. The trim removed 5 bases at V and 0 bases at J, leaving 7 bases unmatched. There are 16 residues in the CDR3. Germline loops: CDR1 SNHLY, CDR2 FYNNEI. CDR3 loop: CASSPDRVLSGNTIYF. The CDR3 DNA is TGTGCCAGCAGTCCAGACAGGGTACTCTCTGGAAACACCATATATTTT.

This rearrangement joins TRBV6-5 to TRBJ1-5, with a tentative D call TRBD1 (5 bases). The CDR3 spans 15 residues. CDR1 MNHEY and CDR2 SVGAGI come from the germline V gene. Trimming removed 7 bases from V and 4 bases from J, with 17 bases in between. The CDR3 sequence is CASKIIGTSNQPQHF. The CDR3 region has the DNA TGTGCCAGCAAGATAATCGGGACCTCTAATCAGCCCCAGCATTTT.

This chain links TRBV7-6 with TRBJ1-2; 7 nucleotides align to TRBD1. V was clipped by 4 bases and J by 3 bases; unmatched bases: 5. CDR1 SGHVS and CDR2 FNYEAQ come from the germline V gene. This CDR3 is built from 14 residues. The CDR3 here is CASSWLGTDYGYTF. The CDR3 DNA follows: TGTGCCAGCAGCTGGTTGGGGACAGACTATGGCTACACCTTC.

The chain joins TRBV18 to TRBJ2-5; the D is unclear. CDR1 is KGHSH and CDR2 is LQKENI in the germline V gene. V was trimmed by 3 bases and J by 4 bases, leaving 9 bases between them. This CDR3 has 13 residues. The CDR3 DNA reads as TGTGCCAGCTCACCGGGTAGGGCAGAGACCCAGTACTTC. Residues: CASSPGRAETQYF.

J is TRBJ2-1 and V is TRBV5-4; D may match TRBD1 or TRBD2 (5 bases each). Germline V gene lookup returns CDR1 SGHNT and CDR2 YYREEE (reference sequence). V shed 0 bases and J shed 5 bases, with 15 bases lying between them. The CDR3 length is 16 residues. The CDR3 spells CASSLAFGTLDNEQFF. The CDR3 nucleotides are TGTGCCAGCAGCTTGGCCTTTGGGACCCTTGACAATGAGCAGTTCTTC. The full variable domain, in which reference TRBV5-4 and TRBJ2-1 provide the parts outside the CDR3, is ETGVTQSPTHLIKTRGQQVTLRCSSQSGHNTVSWYQQALGQGPQFIFQYYREEENGRGNFPPRFSGLQFPNYSSELNVNALELDDSALYLCASSLAFGTLDNEQFFGPGTRLTVL.